This T cell receptor beta chain is from a study of shared clonotypes between healthy human individuals. This clone was recorded at least ten times. Other DNA sequences from this sample encode an identical CDR3 as well. Method: immunoSEQ multiplex PCR; TCRdb's copy keeps in-frame clones and lacks some. Altogether around 700,000 clones are present, about 80% being singletons, with the ten largest covering under 2%. The sequenced sample consisted of memory CD4+ T cells sorted from blood. Subset reported: CD45RA-negative fraction. The clonotype originates from a young woman in good health.

CDR3 region: CASSSLAGGTYEQYF. The CDR3 DNA reads as TGTGCCAGCAGTTCCCTCGCGGGGGGTACCTACGAGCAGTACTTC. The chain recombines TRBV28 with TRBJ2-7; 8 bases line up with TRBD2. CDR1 and CDR2 from the germline V gene are MDHEN and SYDVKM. V trimming: 4 bases; J trimming: 2 bases; junction bases outside the gene matches: 7. This CDR3 is 15 amino acids long.